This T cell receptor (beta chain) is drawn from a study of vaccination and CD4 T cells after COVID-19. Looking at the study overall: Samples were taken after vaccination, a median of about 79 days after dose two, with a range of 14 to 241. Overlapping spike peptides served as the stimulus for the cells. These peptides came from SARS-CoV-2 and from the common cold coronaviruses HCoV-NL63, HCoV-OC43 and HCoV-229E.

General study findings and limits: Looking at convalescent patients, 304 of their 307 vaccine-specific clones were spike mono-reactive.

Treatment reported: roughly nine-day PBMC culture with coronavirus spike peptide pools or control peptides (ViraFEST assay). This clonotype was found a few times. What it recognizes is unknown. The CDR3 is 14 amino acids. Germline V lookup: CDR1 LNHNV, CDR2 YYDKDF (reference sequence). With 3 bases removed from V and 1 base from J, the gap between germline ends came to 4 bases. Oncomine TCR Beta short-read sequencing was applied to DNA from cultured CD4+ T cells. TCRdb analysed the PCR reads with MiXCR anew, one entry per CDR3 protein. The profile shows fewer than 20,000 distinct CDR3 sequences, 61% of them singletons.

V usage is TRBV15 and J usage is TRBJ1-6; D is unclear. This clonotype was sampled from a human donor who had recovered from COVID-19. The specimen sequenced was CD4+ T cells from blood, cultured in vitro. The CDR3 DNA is TGTGCCACCAGCAGTAGATCCTATAATTCACCCCTCCACTTT. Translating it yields CATSSRSYNSPLHF.